This T cell receptor beta chain was recovered during a study of T cell repertoires in cytomegalovirus infection. About the research overall: Signatures in public TCR beta sequences pointed to both CMV infection and matching HLA type.

For this clonotype: What it binds is not known.

TCRdb re-called the reads through MiXCR, storing one row per CDR3 protein. The data contain approximately 770,000 distinct CDR3 sequences, 25% to 35% of them singletons. The V gene's germline CDR1 is LNHNV and CDR2 YYDKDF (reference sequence). After removal of 1 base from V and 6 bases from J, the junction contained 8 bases not matched to a gene. The length of the CDR3 is 16 residues. Notes on the study in general: Cumulative frequency of public TCR beta families picked out carriers of CMV plus the relevant HLA. There were HLA-C-restricted CMV-specific TCR beta clonotypes dominating the ex vivo response.

The sequence derives from a human donor in good health (CMV status not recorded). Some clones in this sample may be carry-over from other donors' samples. The specimen comprised cultured CD8+ T cells from PBMCs, sampled from culture after CMV antigen stimulation. This chain links TRBV15 with TRBJ1-5, with 8 positions matching TRBD1. The CDR3 sequence: CATSRVGQGGPQPQHF. The CDR3 nucleotides read TGTGCCACCAGCAGAGTAGGACAGGGAGGACCTCAGCCCCAGCATTTT.